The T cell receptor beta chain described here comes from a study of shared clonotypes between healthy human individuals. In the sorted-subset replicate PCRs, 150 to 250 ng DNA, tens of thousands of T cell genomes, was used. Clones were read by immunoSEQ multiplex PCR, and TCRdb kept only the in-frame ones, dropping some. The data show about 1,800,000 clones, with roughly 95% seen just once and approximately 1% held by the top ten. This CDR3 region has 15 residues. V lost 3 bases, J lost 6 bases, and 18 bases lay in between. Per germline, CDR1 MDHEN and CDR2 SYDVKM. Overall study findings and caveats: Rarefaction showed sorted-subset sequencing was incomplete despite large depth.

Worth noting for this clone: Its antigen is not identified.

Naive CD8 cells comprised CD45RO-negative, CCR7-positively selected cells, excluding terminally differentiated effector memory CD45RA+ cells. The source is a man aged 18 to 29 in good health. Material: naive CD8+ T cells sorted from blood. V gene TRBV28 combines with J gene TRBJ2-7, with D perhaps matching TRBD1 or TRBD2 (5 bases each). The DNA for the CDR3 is TGTGCCAGCAGTTTCAGCCAGGGCCTAAGCGGCGAGCAGTACTTC. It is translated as CASSFSQGLSGEQYF.